These 4 T cell receptor beta chains originate from one sample sequenced in a study of blood T cell repertoires in COVID-19 (dated by TCRdb to 2020 to 2022). Receptor amplification or capture employed the immunoSEQ multiplex PCR assay. Held by TCRdb, this immuneACCESS table contains in-frame sequences only and omits some clones. Under half of the omission traces to an unresolved V gene where checked; the cause of the rest is unknown. This sample comprises some 670,000 clones, over 80% of them detected only once. Of the sample, roughly 0.25% falls within the top ten clones. Sequencing was carried out using peripheral blood. The receptors derive from a woman between 18 and 29 years old with acute or convalescent COVID-19.

The chain uses TRBV18 and TRBJ1-4; 8 nucleotides align to TRBD1. CDR3 length equals 15 residues. The ends lost 0 bases at V and 7 bases at J; junction bases unmatched: 4. Per the germline V gene, CDR1 is KGHSH and CDR2 is LQKENI. CDR3 in amino acids: CASSPPYGQGEKLFF. CDR3 in DNA: TGTGCCAGCTCACCACCGTACGGACAGGGTGAAAAACTGTTTTTT.

Here the CDR3 reads CASSQERVGPNLYGYTF. CDR3 nucleotide sequence: TGCGCCAGCAGCCAAGAGAGGGTGGGTCCCAACCTCTATGGCTACACCTTC. The chain is built from TRBV4-1 and TRBJ1-2; D gene unclear. CDR3 length: 17 residues. The germline V gene encodes CDR1 MGHRA and CDR2 YSYEKL. Trimming took 0 bases from V and 4 from J, leaving 18 bases between them.

The rearrangement links TRBV19 to TRBJ1-1, with a possible D match to TRBD1 (6 bases). In germline, CDR1 is LNHDA, CDR2 SQIVND (reference sequence). The CDR3 runs 15 residues. With 3 bases removed from V and 6 bases from J, the gap between germline ends came to 17 bases. The CDR3 is CASSIIFGGLAEAFF. In DNA form, the CDR3 reads TGTGCCAGTAGTATCATTTTCGGGGGGCTCGCTGAAGCTTTCTTT.

V usage is TRBV7-8 and J usage is TRBJ2-3; a weak D match, TRBD2 (5 bases). The CDR3 runs 13 residues. Per germline, CDR1 SGHVS and CDR2 FQNEAQ. V was shortened by 8 bases and J by 0 bases, with 9 bases between the two germline ends. The CDR3 DNA sequence: TGTGCCAGCCTGAGGGTTAGCACAGATACGCAGTATTTT. Residues: CASLRVSTDTQYF.